Below are 10 T cell receptor beta chains sequenced from a single sample in a study of blood T cell repertoires in COVID-19. TCRdb's copy holds only in-frame clones and misses some; the assay was immunoSEQ multiplex PCR. This sample has roughly 270,000 clones, with 85% found just once. Sequences were obtained from peripheral blood. The receptor set was obtained from a man in his fifties with active or convalescent COVID-19.

The rearrangement uses TRBV27 and TRBJ2-7; 7 bases map to TRBD2. The junction had 8 bases not matched to a gene; V was cut back by 8 bases and J by 4 bases. The CDR3 covers 13 residues. Germline V CDR1 and CDR2: MNHEY, SMNVEV (reference sequence). Here the CDR3 DNA reads TGTGCCAGCCGAGGACTAGTCAATTACGAGCAGTACTTC. Residues: CASRGLVNYEQYF.

The chain joins TRBV7-2 to TRBJ2-3; 12 nucleotides match TRBD2. The CDR3 sequence is 13 residues long. CDR1 is SGHTA and CDR2 is FQGNSA in the germline V gene. Unmatched junction bases numbered 4, after V lost 6 bases and J lost 9 bases. The CDR3 bases are TGTGCCAGCAGGGTGACTAGCGGGAGCACGCAGTATTTT. Translated: CASRVTSGSTQYF. Together with reference TRBV7-2 and TRBJ2-3, the CDR3 gives the full variable domain: GAGVSQSPSNKVTEKGKDVELRCDPISGHTALYWYRQSLGQGLEFLIYFQGNSAPDKSGLPSDRFSAERTGGSVSTLTIQRTQQEDSAVYLCASRVTSGSTQYFGPGTRLTVL.

The chain uses TRBV29-1 and TRBJ2-1; D possibly corresponds to TRBD1 (5 bases). The CDR3 totals 12 residues. Between the trimmed V and J ends, which lost 6 bases and 7 bases, there was a span of 13 bases. Germline lookup yields CDR1 SQVTM and CDR2 ANQGSEA. CDR3 sequence (DNA): TGCAGCGTCCAGGGTCTAAGAAATGAGCAGTTCTTC. Translation gives CSVQGLRNEQFF.

This chain connects TRBV9 to TRBJ2-1; possibly TRBD2 for D (5 bases). V was clipped by 0 bases and J by 7 bases, with 14 bases between them. This CDR3 region has 15 residues. Germline V gene lookup returns CDR1 SGDLS and CDR2 YYNGEE. In DNA form, the CDR3 reads TGTGCCAGCAGCGTAGATCCTGTACTAGGGAATGAGCAGTTCTTC. The encoded protein is CASSVDPVLGNEQFF.

The chain couples TRBV4-2 to TRBJ2-7, with 12 nucleotides matching TRBD2. The CDR3 spans 19 residues. The germline CDR1 and CDR2 sequences are LGHNA and YNFKEQ. J was trimmed by 2 bases and V by 0 bases; bases with no gene match: 11. Here the CDR3 DNA reads TGTGCCAGCAGCCAAGAGGGAGGACTAGCGGGGAGGGGAGCCTACGAGCAGTACTTC. Its translation is CASSQEGGLAGRGAYEQYF.

The rearrangement joins TRBV30 to TRBJ2-7, with D possibly being TRBD2 (5 bases). The germline V gene has CDR1 GTSNPN and CDR2 SVGIG (reference sequence). Trimming took 3 bases from V and 6 from J, leaving 15 bases between them. The CDR3 has 13 residues. For the CDR3, the DNA is TGTGCCTGGAGCGTATATGCCCGGGGCGAGCAGTACTTC. Protein: CAWSVYARGEQYF.

V is TRBV5-6 and J is TRBJ2-5; 10 bases map to TRBD1. V trimming: 6 bases; J trimming: 3 bases; junction bases outside the gene matches: 5. The germline CDR1 and CDR2 sequences are SGHDT and YYEEEE. The CDR3 covers 14 residues. The CDR3 sequence is CASTVGTGEETQYF. The CDR3 bases are TGTGCCAGCACCGTCGGGACAGGGGAAGAGACCCAGTACTTC.

This clone was seen once. The chain links TRBV7-9 to TRBJ2-7; a weak D match, TRBD2 (6 bases). V lost 2 bases, J lost 6 bases, and 20 bases lay in between. Germline V gene sequence: CDR1 SEHNR, CDR2 FQNEAQ (reference sequence). This CDR3 is built from 16 residues. The CDR3, as DNA: TGTGCCAGCAGCTTACCCGGGGGACTTTCCCAAGCCGAGCAGTACTTC. It codes for CASSLPGGLSQAEQYF.

This chain's CDR3 is CASSQDGGKSDTQYF. CDR3 coding DNA: TGCGCCAGCAGCCAAGATGGAGGGAAGTCAGATACGCAGTATTTT. The chain carries TRBV4-3 and TRBJ2-3; D is perhaps TRBD2 (6 bases). This CDR3 contains 15 residues. Looked up from germline, CDR1 is LGHNA and CDR2 is YSLEER. Trimming took 0 bases from V and 4 from J, leaving 11 bases between them.

The chain couples TRBV4-3 to TRBJ2-3, with TRBD2 identical over 10 bases. Germline CDR1 reads LGHNA; CDR2 reads YSLEER. The CDR3 has 16 amino acids. Losses at the gene ends were 1 base for V and 7 bases for J; bases not matched to a gene: 8. This CDR3 reads CASSQGPSGSGNTQYF. The CDR3, as DNA: TGCGCCAGCAGCCAAGGCCCTAGCGGGAGTGGAAATACGCAGTATTTT.